The 22 T cell receptor beta chains below all came from one sample that was sequenced in a study of neurological immune-mediated disorders. TCRdb redid the calling of the 5' RACE reads with MiXCR, one entry per CDR3 protein. Here the sample spans about 54,000 distinct CDR3 sequences, 4% being singletons. The sample taken for sequencing was CD4+ T cells from blood. Every receptor here comes from a woman aged 40 to 55 with multiple sclerosis.

This clonotype was recorded many times. This sequence joins TRBV5-8 and TRBJ2-4; D not resolved. Germline CDR1 SGHTS, CDR2 YDEGEE. The CDR3 is 15 amino acids. V dropped 2 bases and J dropped 0 bases, with 9 bases sitting between them. CDR3 loop: CASSFISLAKNIQYF. The CDR3 nucleotides read TGTGCCAGCAGCTTCATTAGTCTAGCCAAAAACATTCAGTACTTC.

This clonotype was detected a few times. In nucleotides, the CDR3 is TGCAGTGCTAGAGGCGCGGGGCTAGCGGGGGGGCTGGAAACAGATACGCAGTATTTT. This sequence encodes CSARGAGLAGGLETDTQYF. The chain uses TRBV20-1 and TRBJ2-3; 12 nucleotides align to TRBD2. The junction had 14 bases not matched to a gene; V was cut back by 1 base and J by 3 bases. CDR1 is DFQATT, CDR2 SNEGSKA, per germline (reference sequence). The CDR3 is made up of 19 amino acids.

This clonotype was found many times. This chain joins TRBV9 and TRBJ1-2; a weak D match, TRBD1 (5 bases). Germline assignment: CDR1 SGDLS and CDR2 YYNGEE. The CDR3 is 15 residues long. The V and J ends lost 3 bases and 4 bases respectively, with 16 bases between them. Here the CDR3 reads CASSEGGAWAYGYTF. The CDR3 DNA reads TGTGCCAGCAGCGAAGGAGGGGCGTGGGCCTATGGCTACACCTTC.

This clonotype was counted at least ten times. J is TRBJ1-6 and V is TRBV20-1; D possibly corresponds to TRBD1 (5 bases). With 3 bases removed from V and 13 bases from J, the gap between germline ends came to 25 bases. Looked up from germline, CDR1 is DFQATT and CDR2 is SNEGSKA (reference sequence). The CDR3 consists of 16 residues. The CDR3: CSASASGTGTSTPLHF. CDR3 in DNA: TGCAGTGCTAGTGCCTCGGGAACGGGGACTAGTACGCCCCTCCACTTT.

This clonotype was detected a few times. As DNA, the CDR3 is TGTGCCAGCAGCCCTAGACCCGGGGGCACTGAAGCTTTCTTT. Translating it yields CASSPRPGGTEAFF. The chain joins TRBV11-1 to TRBJ1-1, with D possibly TRBD1 on 5 matching bases. Germline V gene lookup returns CDR1 SGHAT and CDR2 FQDESV (reference sequence). The CDR3 runs to 14 residues. The V end lost 5 bases, the J end lost 4 bases, and 14 bases lay between the germline ends.

This clonotype was detected ten times or more. The chain employs TRBV5-1 and TRBJ2-5; 7 positions agree with TRBD1. The CDR3 has 15 amino acids. V lost 4 bases and J lost 3; bases outside the gene matches: 9. Germline V gene lookup returns CDR1 SGHRS and CDR2 YFSETQ. The CDR3 DNA reads as TGCGCCAGCAGCCGTCGACAGGGAAGTAAAGAGACCCAGTACTTC. Amino acids: CASSRRQGSKETQYF.

This clonotype was seen repeatedly, ten times or more. The chain has TRBV12-3 or TRBV12-4 and TRBJ2-1, with 10 bases lining up with TRBD2. Trimming took 1 base from V and 9 from J; bases not matched to a gene: 6. CDR3 length equals 15 residues. The CDR3: CASSLGTSGRGEQFF. In DNA, the CDR3 is TGTGCCAGCAGTTTAGGGACTAGCGGTCGAGGTGAGCAGTTCTTC.

This clonotype was recorded at least ten times. The V and J genes are TRBV7-8 and TRBJ2-4; tentatively, D is TRBD1 or TRBD2 (6 bases each). V lost 0 bases and J lost 6, with 15 bases in between. The CDR3 runs to 16 residues. Germline lookup yields CDR1 SGHVS and CDR2 FQNEAQ. CDR3 protein: CASSLAPGRGGNIQYF. In nucleotides, the CDR3 is TGTGCCAGCAGCTTAGCGCCGGGCAGGGGAGGAAACATTCAGTACTTC.

This clonotype was recorded at least ten times. The chain is built from TRBV5-1 and TRBJ1-5; D unclear. V lost 0 bases to trimming and J lost 6 bases, with 7 bases between them. The CDR3 is 13 residues long. Germline CDR1 SGHRS, CDR2 YFSETQ. This CDR3 is CASSLEGAQPQHF. The CDR3 bases are TGCGCCAGCAGCTTGGAAGGCGCTCAGCCCCAGCATTTT. Drawing the rest from reference TRBV5-1 and TRBJ1-5, the complete variable domain is KAGVTQTPRYLIKTRGQQVTLSCSPISGHRSVSWYQQTPGQGLQFLFEYFSETQRNKGNFPGRFSGRQFSNSRSEMNVSTLELGDSALYLCASSLEGAQPQHFGDGTRLSIL.

This clonotype has at least ten counts. The rearrangement joins TRBV6-5 to TRBJ2-1; no reliable D call. The CDR3 totals 15 residues. Per the germline V gene, CDR1 is MNHEY and CDR2 is SVGAGI. V gave up 0 bases and J gave up 2 bases, with 8 bases separating them. CDR3 residues: CASSYSSAPYNEQFF. The CDR3 nucleotides are TGTGCCAGCAGTTACTCGTCAGCACCCTACAATGAGCAGTTCTTC.

This clonotype was detected many times. This chain joins TRBV7-2 and TRBJ2-2; no firm D call. V gave up 4 bases and J gave up 5 bases, with 11 bases separating them. CDR3 length: 14 residues. CDR1 SGHTA and CDR2 FQGNSA come from the germline V gene. This CDR3 reads CASSSPLMTGELFF. In nucleotides, the CDR3 is TGTGCCAGCAGCTCTCCACTTATGACCGGGGAGCTGTTTTTT.

This clonotype was detected ten times or more. The V call is TRBV4-2, the J call TRBJ2-2; D perhaps matches TRBD2 (5 bases). Germline lookup yields CDR1 LGHNA and CDR2 YNFKEQ. The CDR3 has 16 residues. Between the trimmed V and J ends, which lost 0 bases and 5 bases, there was a span of 13 bases. This CDR3 is CASSQDLPRGTGELFF. The CDR3 DNA follows: TGTGCCAGCAGCCAAGATCTCCCTAGAGGGACCGGGGAGCTGTTTTTT.

This clonotype has ten or more counts. The V call is TRBV7-9, the J call TRBJ1-1; no definite D call. CDR1 and CDR2 (germline): SEHNR, FQNEAQ (reference sequence). The CDR3 covers 13 residues. The ends were cut back, 7 bases at V and 0 bases at J, with 9 bases in the middle. The DNA of the CDR3 is TGTGCCAGCACCCCTTACATGAACACTGAAGCTTTCTTT. It is translated as CASTPYMNTEAFF.

This clonotype was seen repeatedly, ten times or more. The chain recombines TRBV11-3 with TRBJ2-1; 7 bases fit TRBD2. Germline-derived CDR1 and CDR2 are SGHNT and YENEEA. Trimming at V came to 5 bases and at J to 0 bases, leaving 7 bases not matched to a gene. This CDR3 region has 16 residues. The CDR3 DNA follows: TGTGCCAGCAGCCAAAGCGGGGCGAGCTCCTACAATGAGCAGTTCTTC. Residues: CASSQSGASSYNEQFF.

This clonotype was observed many times. The rearrangement links TRBV20-1 to TRBJ1-1; TRBD1 is a possible D gene (6 bases). The ends were cut back, 7 bases at V and 2 bases at J, with 14 bases in the middle. This CDR3 is built from 13 residues. Germline V gene lookup returns CDR1 DFQATT and CDR2 SNEGSKA (reference sequence). DNA of the CDR3: TGCAGTGGTAACCGGGACACCAACACTGAAGCTTTCTTT. It translates to CSGNRDTNTEAFF.

This clonotype occurred many times. The chain joins TRBV5-5 to TRBJ1-2; 9 bases map to TRBD1. V gave up 1 base and J gave up 4 bases; unmatched junction bases: 8. Germline loops: CDR1 SGHKS, CDR2 YYEKEE (reference sequence). The CDR3 covers 16 residues. This CDR3 reads CASSLSLGQGTYGYTF. CDR3 DNA sequence: TGTGCCAGCAGCTTGTCGTTGGGACAGGGTACCTATGGCTACACCTTC.

This clonotype was observed many times. The V call is TRBV19, the J call TRBJ2-2; the D is unclear. This CDR3 is 14 amino acids long. Germline V gene lookup returns CDR1 LNHDA and CDR2 SQIVND (reference sequence). Trimming cost V 8 bases and J 2 bases, with 12 bases left between them. The CDR3 DNA sequence: TGTGCCAGTGGTAGAAGCTCCAACACCGGGGAGCTGTTTTTT. Its protein is CASGRSSNTGELFF.

Many counts were recorded for this clonotype. The chain carries TRBV7-8 and TRBJ2-7; 8 nucleotides agree with TRBD1. The CDR3 length is 14 residues. Germline trimming cut 5 bases from V and 1 base from J; bases unmatched to any gene: 4. Germline V gene sequence: CDR1 SGHVS, CDR2 FQNEAQ. CDR3 amino acids: CASSRTGTSYEQYF. The CDR3 DNA is TGTGCCAGCAGCCGGACAGGGACGTCCTACGAGCAGTACTTC.

This clonotype was seen many times. This rearrangement joins TRBV5-1 to TRBJ1-1, with 8 bases identical to TRBD1. The CDR3 covers 14 residues. The V segment lost 0 bases and the J segment 6 bases; nucleotides outside the gene matches: 4. Germline CDR1 is SGHRS and CDR2 is YFSETQ. CDR3 bases: TGCGCCAGCAGCTTGGCAGGGGGCGCCCCTGAAGCTTTCTTT. Its translation: CASSLAGGAPEAFF. The entire variable domain, with the rest obtained from reference TRBV5-1 and TRBJ1-1, is as follows: KAGVTQTPRYLIKTRGQQVTLSCSPISGHRSVSWYQQTPGQGLQFLFEYFSETQRNKGNFPGRFSGRQFSNSRSEMNVSTLELGDSALYLCASSLAGGAPEAFFGQGTRLTVV.

This clonotype was seen many times. The CDR3, as DNA: TGCGCCAGCACCCCGGGACAAAATAATTCACCCCTCCACTTT. Translating gives CASTPGQNNSPLHF. The V call is TRBV5-1, the J call TRBJ1-6; a weak D match, TRBD1 (6 bases). V dropped 6 bases and J dropped 5 bases, with 12 bases sitting between them. Germline V gives CDR1 SGHRS, CDR2 YFSETQ. The CDR3 is made up of 14 amino acids.

This clonotype appeared many times. This rearrangement joins TRBV7-9 to TRBJ1-5; D gene uncertain. Germline CDR1 is SEHNR and CDR2 is FQNEAQ (reference sequence). This CDR3 region has 11 residues. The V end was cut by 5 bases, the J end by 10 bases, with 9 bases between. The CDR3 reads CASSRSGPQHF. The CDR3 coding sequence is TGTGCCAGCAGCCGTTCGGGACCCCAGCATTTT.

This clonotype was observed many times. The chain carries TRBV7-9 and TRBJ1-6, with D unresolved. The germline V gene has CDR1 SEHNR and CDR2 FQNEAQ (reference sequence). V was pared by 1 base and J by 10 bases, with 8 bases between. The CDR3 consists of 13 residues. The CDR3 nucleotides read TGTGCCAGCAGCTTAGAGGCAGCCTCACCCCTCCACTTT. Its protein is CASSLEAASPLHF.